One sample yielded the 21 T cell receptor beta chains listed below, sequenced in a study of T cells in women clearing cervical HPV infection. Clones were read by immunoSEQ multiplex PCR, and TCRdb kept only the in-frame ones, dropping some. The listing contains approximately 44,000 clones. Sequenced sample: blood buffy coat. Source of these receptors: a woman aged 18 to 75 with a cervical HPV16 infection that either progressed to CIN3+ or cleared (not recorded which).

The CDR3: CSARPRAGGRYNEQFF. CDR3 DNA, as far as it was read: TGCAGTGCTAGACCCCGAGCGGGGGGACGGTACAATGAG. This chain links TRBV20-1 with TRBJ2-1, with 9 bases matching TRBD2. The sequence runs out 3 residues before the end of the CDR3; the remainder is reconstructed from the germline J gene. Germline lookup yields CDR1 DFQATT and CDR2 SNEGSKA (reference sequence). The trim removed 2 bases at V and 4 bases at J, leaving 9 bases unmatched. This CDR3 region has 16 residues.

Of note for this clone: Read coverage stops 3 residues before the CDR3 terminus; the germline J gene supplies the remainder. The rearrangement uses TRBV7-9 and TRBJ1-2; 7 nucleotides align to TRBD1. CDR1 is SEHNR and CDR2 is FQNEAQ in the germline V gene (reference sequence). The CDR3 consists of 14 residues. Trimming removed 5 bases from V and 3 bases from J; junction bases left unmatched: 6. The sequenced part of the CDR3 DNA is TGTGCCAGCAGCCTTGCGGACAGGTACTATGGC. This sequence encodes CASSLADRYYG. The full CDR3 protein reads CASSLADRYYGYTF.

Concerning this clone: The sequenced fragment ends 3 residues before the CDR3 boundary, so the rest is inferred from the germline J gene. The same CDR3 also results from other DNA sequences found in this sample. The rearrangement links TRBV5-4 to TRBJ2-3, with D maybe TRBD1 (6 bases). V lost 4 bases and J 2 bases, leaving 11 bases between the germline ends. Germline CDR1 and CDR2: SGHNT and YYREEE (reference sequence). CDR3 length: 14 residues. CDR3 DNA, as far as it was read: TGTGCCAGCAGCCCTGGACAGTACACAGATACG. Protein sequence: CASSPGQYTDT. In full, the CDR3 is CASSPGQYTDTQYF.

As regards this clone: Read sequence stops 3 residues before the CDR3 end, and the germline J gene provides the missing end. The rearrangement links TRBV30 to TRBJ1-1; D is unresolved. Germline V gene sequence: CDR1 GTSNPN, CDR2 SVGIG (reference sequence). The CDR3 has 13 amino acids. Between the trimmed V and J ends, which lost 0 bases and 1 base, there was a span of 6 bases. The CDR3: CAWSVPGNTEAFF. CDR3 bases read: TGTGCCTGGAGTGTACCAGGGAACACTGAA.

The sequenced CDR3 bases are TGCAGTGCTAGAGGGACTGCGGGAGATACG. This gives the protein CSARGTAGDT. From start to end, the CDR3 is CSARGTAGDTQYF. V and J are TRBV20-1 and TRBJ2-3; perhaps TRBD2 as D (5 bases). The read ends 3 residues early relative to the CDR3; the germline J gene fills the gap. The germline V gene has CDR1 DFQATT and CDR2 SNEGSKA (reference sequence). The V gene lost 1 base and the J gene lost 5 bases, with 10 bases spanning the gap. CDR3 length: 13 residues.

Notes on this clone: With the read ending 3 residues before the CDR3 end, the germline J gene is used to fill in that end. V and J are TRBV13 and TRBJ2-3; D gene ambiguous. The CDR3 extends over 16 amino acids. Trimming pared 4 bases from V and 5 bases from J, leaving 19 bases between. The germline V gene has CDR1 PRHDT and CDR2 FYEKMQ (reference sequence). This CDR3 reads CASSSRSEFKGDTQYF. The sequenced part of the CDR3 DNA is TGTGCCAGCAGCTCACGATCGGAGTTTAAGGGAGATACG. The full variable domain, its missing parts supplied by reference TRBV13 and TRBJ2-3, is AAGVIQSPRHLIKEKRETATLKCYPIPRHDTVYWYQQGPGQDPQFLISFYEKMQSDKGSIPDRFSAQQFSDYHSELNMSSLELGDSALYFCASSSRSEFKGDTQYFGPGTRLTVL.

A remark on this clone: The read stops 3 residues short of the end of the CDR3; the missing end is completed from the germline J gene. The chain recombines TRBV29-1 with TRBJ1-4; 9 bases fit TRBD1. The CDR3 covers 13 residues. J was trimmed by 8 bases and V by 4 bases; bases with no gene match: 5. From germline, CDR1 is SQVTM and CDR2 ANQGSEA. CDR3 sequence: CSVVRQGDEKLFF. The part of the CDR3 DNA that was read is TGCAGCGTTGTGAGACAGGGGGACGAAAAA.

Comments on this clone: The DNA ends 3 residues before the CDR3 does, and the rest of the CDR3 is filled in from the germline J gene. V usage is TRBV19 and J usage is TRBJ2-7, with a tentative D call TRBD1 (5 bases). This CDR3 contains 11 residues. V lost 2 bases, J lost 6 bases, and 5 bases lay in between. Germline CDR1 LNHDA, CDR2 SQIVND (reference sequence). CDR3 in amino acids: CASSITGEQYF. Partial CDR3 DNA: TGTGCCAGTAGTATAACAGGCGAG.

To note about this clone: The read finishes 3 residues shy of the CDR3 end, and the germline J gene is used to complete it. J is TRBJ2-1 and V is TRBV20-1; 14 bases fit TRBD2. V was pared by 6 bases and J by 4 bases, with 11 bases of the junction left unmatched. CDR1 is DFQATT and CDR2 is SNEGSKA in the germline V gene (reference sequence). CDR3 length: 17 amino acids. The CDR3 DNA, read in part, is TGCAGTGCCAGGGGACTAGCGGGAGATGAGAGTTACAATGAG. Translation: CSARGLAGDESYNE. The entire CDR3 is CSARGLAGDESYNEQFF.

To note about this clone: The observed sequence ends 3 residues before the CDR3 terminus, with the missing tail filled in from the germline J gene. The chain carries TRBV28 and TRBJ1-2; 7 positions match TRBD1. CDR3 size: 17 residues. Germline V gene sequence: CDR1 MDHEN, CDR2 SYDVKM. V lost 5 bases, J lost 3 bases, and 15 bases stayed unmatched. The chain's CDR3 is CASSVLSHRGRDYGYTF. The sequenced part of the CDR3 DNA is TGTGCCAGCAGTGTCCTTTCCCACAGGGGCCGGGACTATGGC.

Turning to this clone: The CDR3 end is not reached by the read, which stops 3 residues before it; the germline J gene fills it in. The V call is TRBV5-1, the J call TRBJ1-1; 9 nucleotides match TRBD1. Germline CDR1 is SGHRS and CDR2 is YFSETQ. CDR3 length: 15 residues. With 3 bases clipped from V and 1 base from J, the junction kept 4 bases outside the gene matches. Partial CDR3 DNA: TGCGCCAGCAGCTACTGGACAGGGGAGAACACTGAA. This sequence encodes CASSYWTGENTE. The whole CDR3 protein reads CASSYWTGENTEAFF.

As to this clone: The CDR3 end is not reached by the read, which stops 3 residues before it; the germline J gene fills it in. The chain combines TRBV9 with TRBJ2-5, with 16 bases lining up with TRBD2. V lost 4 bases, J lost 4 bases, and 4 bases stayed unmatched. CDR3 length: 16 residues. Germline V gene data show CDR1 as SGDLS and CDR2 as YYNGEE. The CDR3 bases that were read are TGTGCCAGCAGCCCGGGACTAGCGGGAGGGGGAGAGACC. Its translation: CASSPGLAGGGET. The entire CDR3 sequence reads CASSPGLAGGGETQYF.

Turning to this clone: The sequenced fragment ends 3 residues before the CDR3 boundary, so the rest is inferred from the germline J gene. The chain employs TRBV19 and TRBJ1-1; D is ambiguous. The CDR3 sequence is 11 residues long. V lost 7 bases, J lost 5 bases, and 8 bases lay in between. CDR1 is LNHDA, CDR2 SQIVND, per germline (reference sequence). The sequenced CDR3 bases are TGTGCCAGTAATTACGGGACTGAA. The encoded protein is CASNYGTE. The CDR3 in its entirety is CASNYGTEAFF. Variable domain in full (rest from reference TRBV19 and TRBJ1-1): DGGITQSPKYLFRKEGQNVTLSCEQNLNHDAMYWYRQDPGQGLRLIYYSQIVNDFQKGDIAEGYSVSREKKESFPLTVTSAQKNPTAFYLCASNYGTEAFFGQGTRLTVV.

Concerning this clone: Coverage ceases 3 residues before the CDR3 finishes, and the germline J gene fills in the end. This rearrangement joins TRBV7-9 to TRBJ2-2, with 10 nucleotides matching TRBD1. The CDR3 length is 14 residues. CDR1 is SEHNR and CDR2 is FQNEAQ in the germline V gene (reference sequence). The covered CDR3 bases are TGTGCCAGCAGCTTAACTGAGGGACAGGGGAAG. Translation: CASSLTEGQGK. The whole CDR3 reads CASSLTEGQGKLFF. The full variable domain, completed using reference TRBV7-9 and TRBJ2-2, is DTGVSQNPRHKITKRGQNVTFRCDPISEHNRLYWYRQTLGQGPEFLTYFQNEAQLEKSRLLSDRFSAERPKGSFSTLEIQRTEQGDSAMYLCASSLTEGQGKLFFGEGSRLTVL.

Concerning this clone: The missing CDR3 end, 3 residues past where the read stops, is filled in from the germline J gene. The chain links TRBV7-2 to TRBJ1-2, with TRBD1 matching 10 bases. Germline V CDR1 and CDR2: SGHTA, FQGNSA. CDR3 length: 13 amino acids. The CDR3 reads CASSTTGGWGYTF. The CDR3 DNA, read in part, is TGTGCCAGCAGCACGACAGGGGGCTGGGGC.

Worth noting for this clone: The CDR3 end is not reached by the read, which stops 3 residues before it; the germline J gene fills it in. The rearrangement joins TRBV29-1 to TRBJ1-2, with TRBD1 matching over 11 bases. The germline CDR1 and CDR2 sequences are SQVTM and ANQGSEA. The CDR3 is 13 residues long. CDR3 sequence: CSVAGQGVGGYTF. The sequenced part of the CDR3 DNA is TGCAGCGTCGCGGGACAGGGGGTCGGAGGC. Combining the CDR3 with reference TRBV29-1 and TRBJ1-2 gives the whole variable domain SAVISQKPSRDICQRGTSLTIQCQVDSQVTMMFWYRQQPGQSLTLIATANQGSEATYESGFVIDKFPISRPNLTFSTLTVSNMSPEDSSIYLCSVAGQGVGGYTFGSGTRLTVV.

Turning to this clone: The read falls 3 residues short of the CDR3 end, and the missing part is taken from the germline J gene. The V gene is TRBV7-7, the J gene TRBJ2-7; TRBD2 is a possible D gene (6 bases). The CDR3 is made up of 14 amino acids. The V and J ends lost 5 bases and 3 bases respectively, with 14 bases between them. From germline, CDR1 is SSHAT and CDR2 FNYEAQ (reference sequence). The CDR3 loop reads CASSPGLGDYEQYF. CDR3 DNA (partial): TGTGCCAGCAGCCCGGGACTCGGGGACTACGAG.

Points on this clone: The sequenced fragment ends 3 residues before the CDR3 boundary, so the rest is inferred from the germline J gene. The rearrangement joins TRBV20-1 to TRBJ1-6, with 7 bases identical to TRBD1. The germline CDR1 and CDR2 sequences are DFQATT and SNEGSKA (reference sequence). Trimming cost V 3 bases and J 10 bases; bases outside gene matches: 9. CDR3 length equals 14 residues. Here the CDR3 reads CSARDQGVRSPLHF. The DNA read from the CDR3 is TGCAGTGCTAGGGACCAGGGGGTACGGTCACCC.

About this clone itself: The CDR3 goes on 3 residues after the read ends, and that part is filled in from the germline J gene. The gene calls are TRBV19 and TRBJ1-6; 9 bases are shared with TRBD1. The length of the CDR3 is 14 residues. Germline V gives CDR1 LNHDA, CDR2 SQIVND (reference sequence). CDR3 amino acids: CASMPGDRAFPLHF. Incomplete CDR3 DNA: TGTGCCAGTATGCCCGGGGACAGGGCGTTTCCC.

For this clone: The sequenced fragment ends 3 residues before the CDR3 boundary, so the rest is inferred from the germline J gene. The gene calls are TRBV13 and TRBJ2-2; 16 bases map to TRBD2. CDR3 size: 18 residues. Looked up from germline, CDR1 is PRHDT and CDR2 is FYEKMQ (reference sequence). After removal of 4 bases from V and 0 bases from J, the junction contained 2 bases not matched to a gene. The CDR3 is CASSSGLAGGANTGELFF. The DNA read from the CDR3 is TGTGCCAGCAGCTCGGGACTAGCGGGAGGGGCGAACACCGGGGAG.

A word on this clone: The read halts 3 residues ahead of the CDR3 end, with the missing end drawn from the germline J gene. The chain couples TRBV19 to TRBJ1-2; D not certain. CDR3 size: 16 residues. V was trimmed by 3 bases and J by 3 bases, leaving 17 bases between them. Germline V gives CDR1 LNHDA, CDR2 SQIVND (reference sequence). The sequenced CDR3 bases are TGTGCCAGTAGTATGTTGAGTGGTAGTTTGGACTATGGC. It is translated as CASSMLSGSLDYG. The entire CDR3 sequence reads CASSMLSGSLDYGYTF.